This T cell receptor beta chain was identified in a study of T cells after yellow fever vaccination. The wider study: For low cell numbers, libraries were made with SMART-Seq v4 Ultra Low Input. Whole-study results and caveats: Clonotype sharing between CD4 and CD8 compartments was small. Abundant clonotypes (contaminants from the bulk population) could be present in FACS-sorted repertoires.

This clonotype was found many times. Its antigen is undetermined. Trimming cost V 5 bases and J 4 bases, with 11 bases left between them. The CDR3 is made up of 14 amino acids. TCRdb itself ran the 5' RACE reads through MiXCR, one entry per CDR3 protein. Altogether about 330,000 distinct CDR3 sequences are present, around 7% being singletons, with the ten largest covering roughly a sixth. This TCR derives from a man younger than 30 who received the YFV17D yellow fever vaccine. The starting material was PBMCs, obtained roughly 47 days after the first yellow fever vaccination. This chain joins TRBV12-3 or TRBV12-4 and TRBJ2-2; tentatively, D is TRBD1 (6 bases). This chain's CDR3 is CASSQGYSTGELFF. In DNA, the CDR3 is TGTGCCAGCAGTCAGGGGTATAGCACCGGGGAGCTGTTTTTT.